Following are 29 T cell receptor beta chains from one sample sequenced in a study of vaccination effects on CD4 cells after COVID-19. Sequencing followed a ViraFEST assay step that expanded antigen-specific CD4+ T cells with viral peptide pools. Subsequent to 10 days of culture, CD4+ T cells were isolated. Participants received two doses of either the BNT162b2 or mRNA-1273 vaccine. Assay used: immunoSEQ multiplex PCR; TCRdb lists only in-frame clones, some missing. The repertoire has almost 70,000 clones, roughly 81% of them found once; the top ten carry 1.5% to 1.7%. Their specific antigens are unknown. The sample consisted of CD4+ T cells from PBMCs cultured with HCoV-229E spike peptides, taken after COVID-19 vaccination. The receptors come from a human donor who received a COVID-19 vaccine.

This CDR3 reads CASRTGTGGLRFF. The DNA for the CDR3 is TGTGCCAGCAGGACCGGGACAGGGGGCCTCCGGTTCTTT. The chain couples TRBV6-5 to TRBJ1-1; 12 positions match TRBD1. This CDR3 has 13 residues. Trimming took 6 bases from V and 14 from J; bases not matched to a gene: 10. Germline CDR1 and CDR2: MNHEY and SVGAGI.

The rearrangement uses TRBV4-3 and TRBJ1-2; 10 nucleotides agree with TRBD1. Germline CDR1 and CDR2: LGHNA and YSLEER. The CDR3 spans 14 residues. The ends lost 3 bases at V and 2 bases at J; junction bases unmatched: 0. The chain's CDR3 is CASSQDRGNYGYTF. The CDR3 DNA is TGCGCCAGCAGCCAGGACAGGGGGAACTATGGCTACACCTTC.

This clone was seen more than once but under ten times. V usage is TRBV5-1 and J usage is TRBJ1-2; D is ambiguous. This CDR3 region has 13 residues. Germline V gene lookup returns CDR1 SGHRS and CDR2 YFSETQ. With 0 bases removed from V and 8 bases from J, the gap between germline ends came to 11 bases. CDR3 nucleotides: TGCGCCAGCAGCTTGGTTGCGGGCTGGGGCTACACCTTC. It translates to CASSLVAGWGYTF.

This chain links TRBV15 with TRBJ2-2, with D perhaps TRBD2 (5 bases). With 2 bases removed from V and 4 bases from J, the gap between germline ends came to 20 bases. CDR3 size: 18 residues. Per germline, CDR1 LNHNV and CDR2 YYDKDF (reference sequence). The CDR3 sequence: CATSRTKGRGSGTGELFF. The DNA of the CDR3 is TGTGCCACCAGCAGAACTAAGGGTCGGGGTTCGGGCACCGGGGAGCTGTTTTTT.

J is TRBJ1-1 and V is TRBV12-3 or TRBV12-4, with TRBD1 matching 7 bases. This CDR3 comprises 13 residues. J gave up 5 bases and V 6 bases, and 6 bases lay outside the gene matches. This chain's CDR3 is CASSSTGVTEAFF. In DNA, the CDR3 is TGTGCCAGCAGCTCTACAGGGGTTACTGAAGCTTTCTTT.

Only one count was recorded for this clone. The V gene is TRBV12-3 or TRBV12-4, the J gene TRBJ2-6; weak D call: TRBD1 (6 bases). Trimming shortened V by 6 bases and J by 12 bases, and 15 bases separated the two germline ends. This CDR3 is built from 13 residues. The CDR3 region is CASRWDTRSVLTF. CDR3 nucleotides: TGTGCCAGCAGATGGGACACCCGTTCCGTCCTGACTTTC.

V and J are TRBV2 and TRBJ2-7; a weak D match, TRBD1 (6 bases). Trimming cost V 0 bases and J 6 bases, with 15 bases left between them. This CDR3 is built from 15 residues. The germline gives CDR1 SNHLY, CDR2 FYNNEI. DNA of the CDR3: TGTGCCAGCAGTGAAGCGCTTTGGGGGCGGAGCGAGCAGTACGTC. Translating it yields CASSEALWGRSEQYV.

This clone came up a few times. This sequence joins TRBV19 and TRBJ1-4; D is unclear. The CDR3 runs to 14 residues. Germline CDR1 LNHDA, CDR2 SQIVND (reference sequence). Deletions cut 5 bases from V and 3 bases from J, with 10 bases between. CDR3 amino acids: CASSLGLANEKLFF. The CDR3 coding sequence is TGTGCCAGTAGTCTGGGTTTAGCTAATGAAAAACTGTTTTTT.

The genes are TRBV7-2 and TRBJ2-3, with a tentative D call TRBD1 (6 bases). Germline V gene data show CDR1 as SGHTA and CDR2 as FQGNSA. V was cut by 1 base and J by 5 bases, with 13 bases left in between. The CDR3 has 15 residues. The CDR3 DNA reads TGTGCCAGCAGCTTAGGGGGGCCCCCAGGAGATACGCAGTATTTT. Encoded protein: CASSLGGPPGDTQYF.

This clone was detected only once. V usage is TRBV11-2 and J usage is TRBJ1-6; 9 positions match TRBD1. This CDR3 region has 16 residues. V was clipped by 5 bases and J by 7 bases; unmatched bases: 9. Germline CDR1 is SGHAT and CDR2 is FQNNGV. The CDR3 coding sequence is TGTGCCAGCAGCCCGCCGAGGACAGGGGACAATTCACCCCTCCACTTT. This encodes CASSPPRTGDNSPLHF.

V and J are TRBV21-1 and TRBJ2-1. TRBV21-1 is a listed pseudogene. The CDR3 runs to 12 residues. CDR3 coding DNA: TGTGCCAGCAGCAAATTCGGCCTTGAGCAGTTCTTC. This gives the protein CASSKFGLEQFF.

This clone has more than one count but fewer than ten. The rearrangement uses TRBV18 and TRBJ2-7; TRBD2 might be the D (6 bases). V shed 0 bases and J shed 5 bases, with 8 bases lying between them. CDR3 length: 13 amino acids. Per germline, CDR1 KGHSH and CDR2 LQKENI. The CDR3 nucleotides are TGTGCCAGCTCACCACCCGGAGGGAACGAGCAGTACGTC. Encoded protein: CASSPPGGNEQYV.

The chain employs TRBV6-4 and TRBJ2-7, with D possibly being TRBD1 or TRBD2 (5 bases each). Germline V gene sequence: CDR1 MRHNA, CDR2 SNTAGT. Trimming removed 2 bases at V and 6 bases at J, with 14 bases between. The CDR3 covers 14 residues. CDR3 DNA: TGTGCCAGCAGTGACGCCAGAGAGGGGTGCGAGCAGTACGTC. It is translated as CASSDAREGCEQYV.

The chain employs TRBV19 and TRBJ1-1; D not certain. V lost 1 base and J 8 bases, leaving 8 bases between the germline ends. Germline assignment: CDR1 LNHDA and CDR2 SQIVND (reference sequence). The CDR3 has 12 amino acids. The CDR3 loop reads CASSIGAREAFF. The CDR3 nucleotides are TGTGCCAGTAGTATAGGTGCACGGGAAGCTTTCTTT.

The chain combines TRBV9 with TRBJ1-6, with 7 bases aligning to TRBD1. J gave up 9 bases and V 2 bases, and 5 bases lay outside the gene matches. This CDR3 is 14 amino acids long. The V gene's germline CDR1 is SGDLS and CDR2 YYNGEE. The CDR3 loop reads CASSVETGSSPLHF. The DNA for the CDR3 is TGTGCCAGCAGCGTGGAGACAGGGAGTTCACCCCTCCACTTT.

V usage is TRBV7-8 and J usage is TRBJ2-1; tentatively, D is TRBD2 (6 bases). The CDR3 covers 17 residues. The V gene lost 2 bases and the J gene lost 4 bases, with 18 bases spanning the gap. Germline values: CDR1 SGHVS, CDR2 FQNEAQ. CDR3 residues: CASSLRGGARTYNEQFF. Written as DNA, the CDR3 is TGTGCCAGCAGCTTACGGGGCGGGGCTCGGACTTACAATGAGCAGTTCTTC.

This clone was observed a single time. CDR3 residues: CASTQNTGELFF. CDR3 DNA sequence: TGTGCCAGCACCCAGAACACCGGGGAGCTGTTTTTT. This sequence joins TRBV6-5 and TRBJ2-2; D is unclear. V was trimmed by 7 bases and J by 1 base, leaving 4 bases between them. Germline V CDR1 and CDR2: MNHEY, SVGAGI. The length of the CDR3 is 12 residues.

The chain is built from TRBV18 and TRBJ1-1; 8 bases agree with TRBD1. J lost 6 bases, V lost 3 bases, and 9 bases had no gene match. The CDR3 runs 15 residues. Germline lookup yields CDR1 KGHSH and CDR2 LQKENI. In nucleotides, the CDR3 is TGTGCCAGCTCACCCCAGGGGGCAAGCAGTTCTGAAGCTTTCTTT. Translated: CASSPQGASSSEAFF.

The chain couples TRBV5-1 to TRBJ2-2; the match to TRBD1 covers 8 bases. Germline V gene lookup returns CDR1 SGHRS and CDR2 YFSETQ. This CDR3 is built from 18 residues. The junction had 13 bases not matched to a gene; V was cut back by 4 bases and J by 2 bases. Here the CDR3 DNA reads TGCGCCAGCAGCCTGGATTTACCCGGGACAGGAAACACCGGGGAGCTGTTTTTT. Translated: CASSLDLPGTGNTGELFF.

In nucleotides, the CDR3 is TGTGCCATCAGTGGCACTCTCTCCGAGCAGTACGTC. Protein: CAISGTLSEQYV. The rearrangement joins TRBV10-3 to TRBJ2-7; D remains unclear. The CDR3 is 12 residues long. Germline V gene data show CDR1 as ENHRY and CDR2 as SYGVKD. The V end was cut by 4 bases, the J end by 6 bases, with 10 bases between.

The J gene is TRBJ2-3, the V gene TRBV5-1; unclear D gene. This CDR3 is built from 16 residues. From germline, CDR1 is SGHRS and CDR2 YFSETQ. With 4 bases removed from V and 0 bases from J, the gap between germline ends came to 15 bases. The CDR3 reads CASSPAISASTDTQYF. The CDR3 DNA reads TGCGCCAGCAGCCCCGCTATTTCGGCTAGCACAGATACGCAGTATTTT.

This rearrangement joins TRBV4-3 to TRBJ1-1; D gene ambiguous. The V end lost 0 bases, the J end lost 10 bases, and 15 bases lay between the germline ends. Per germline, CDR1 LGHNA and CDR2 YSLEER. The CDR3 contains 14 residues. CDR3 nucleotide sequence: TGCGCCAGCAGCCAAGATGCTGAGGGTAGAGGAGCTTTCTTT. This gives the protein CASSQDAEGRGAFF.

The J gene is TRBJ2-6, the V gene TRBV5-5; D might be TRBD1 (5 bases). The V gene's germline CDR1 is SGHKS and CDR2 YYEKEE (reference sequence). V was trimmed by 0 bases and J by 1 base, leaving 5 bases between them. This CDR3 comprises 15 residues. The DNA for the CDR3 is TGTGCCAGCAGCTTGGGACAGTCTGGGGCCAACGTCCTGACTTTC. Amino acid sequence: CASSLGQSGANVLTF.

The J gene is TRBJ1-2, the V gene TRBV5-4; perhaps TRBD1 as D (5 bases). CDR1 is SGHNT and CDR2 is YYREEE in the germline V gene (reference sequence). This CDR3 contains 14 residues. With 1 base removed from V and 3 bases from J, the gap between germline ends came to 10 bases. CDR3 amino acids: CASSLFLGDYGYTF. The CDR3 DNA reads as TGTGCCAGCAGCTTGTTTCTGGGGGACTATGGCTACACCTTC. Filled out from reference TRBV5-4 and TRBJ1-2, the complete variable domain reads ETGVTQSPTHLIKTRGQQVTLRCSSQSGHNTVSWYQQALGQGPQFIFQYYREEENGRGNFPPRFSGLQFPNYSSELNVNALELDDSALYLCASSLFLGDYGYTFGSGTRLTVV.

V gene TRBV3-1 (or the pseudogene TRBV3-2) combines with J gene TRBJ1-4; 9 bases match TRBD1. The CDR3 runs 15 residues. CDR1 LGHDT and CDR2 YNNKEL come from the germline V gene (reference sequence). V shed 5 bases and J 2 bases; nucleotides not matched to a gene: 3. DNA for the CDR3: TGTGCCAGCAGCTGGGGGACAGGGACTAATGAAAAACTGTTTTTT. It specifies CASSWGTGTNEKLFF.

The chain employs TRBV3-1 (or the pseudogene TRBV3-2) and TRBJ2-2; D remains unclear. V was shortened by 3 bases and J by 5 bases, with 7 bases between the two germline ends. The CDR3 length is 13 residues. Germline assignment: CDR1 LGHDT and CDR2 YNNKEL (reference sequence). The CDR3 here is CASSHSQTGELFF. In DNA, the CDR3 is TGTGCCAGCAGCCATTCACAGACCGGGGAGCTGTTTTTT.

This clone showed up just a few times. The chain employs TRBV4-1 and TRBJ1-2; 8 bases match TRBD1. Germline loops: CDR1 MGHRA, CDR2 YSYEKL. The CDR3 length is 14 residues. The trim removed 1 base at V and 7 bases at J, leaving 5 bases unmatched. The CDR3 nucleotides read TGCGCCAGCAGCCAAGGACAGGGGTTGGGTGGCTACACCTTC. Its translation is CASSQGQGLGGYTF.

This chain connects TRBV5-6 to TRBJ2-7; D is ambiguous. The V and J ends lost 0 bases and 2 bases respectively, with 3 bases between them. CDR3 size: 12 residues. The germline CDR1 and CDR2 sequences are SGHDT and YYEEEE. The chain's CDR3 is CASSLDAYEQYV. The CDR3 nucleotides read TGTGCCAGCAGCTTGGATGCCTACGAGCAGTACGTC.

The chain combines TRBV25-1 with TRBJ1-6; 9 bases map to TRBD1. The CDR3 sequence is 14 residues long. CDR1 MGHDK and CDR2 SYGVNS come from the germline V gene. Trimming removed 6 bases from V and 8 bases from J; junction bases left unmatched: 5. The DNA for the CDR3 is TGTGCCAGCAGAAACAGGGGGCCGGATTCACCCCTCCACTTT. Protein product: CASRNRGPDSPLHF.